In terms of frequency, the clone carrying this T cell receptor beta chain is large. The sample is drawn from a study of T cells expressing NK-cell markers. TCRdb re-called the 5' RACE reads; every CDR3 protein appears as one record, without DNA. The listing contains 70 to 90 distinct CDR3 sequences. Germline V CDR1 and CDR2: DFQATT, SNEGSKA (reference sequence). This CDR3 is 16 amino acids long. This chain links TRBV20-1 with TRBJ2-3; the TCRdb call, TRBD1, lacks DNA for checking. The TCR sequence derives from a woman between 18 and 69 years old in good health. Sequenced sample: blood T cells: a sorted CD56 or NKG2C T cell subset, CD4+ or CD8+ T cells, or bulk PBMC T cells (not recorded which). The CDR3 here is CSARGVDRGKVDTQYF.